This TCR beta chain was identified in a study of beta chain features in type 1 diabetes. Study-level findings and limits: Type 1 diabetes patients had VDJ junctions that carried fewer insertions and more deletions. There was a possibility that cDNA sequencing over-represented cells with high TCR expression.

Expressed TCRB transcripts were sequenced because the isolated RNA had all been reverse transcribed beforehand. Using immunoSEQ multiplex PCR, the repertoire was profiled, and TCRdb retains in-frame clones only, with some absent. The sample yields under 400,000 clones, about 19% seen once. As concerns this clone: Antigen: not known.

Purity of each sorted population was above 95%. The CDR3 sequence is 14 residues long. The germline CDR1 and CDR2 sequences are SGHNT and YYREEE (reference sequence). Trimming stripped 4 bases from V and 0 bases from J, with 11 bases between. The genes are TRBV5-4 and TRBJ2-7; D perhaps matches TRBD1 (6 bases). This clonotype was sampled from a woman aged 18-35 years in good health. The specimen was naive CD4+ T cells from blood. The CDR3 loop is CASSPPGDSYEQYF. CDR3 nucleotide sequence: TGTGCCAGCAGCCCCCCAGGGGACTCCTACGAGCAGTACTTC.